Below, 23 T cell receptor beta chains from the same sample are listed, as sequenced in a study of blood T cell repertoires in COVID-19. Produced via immunoSEQ multiplex PCR; TCRdb's table is partial and in-frame only. The sample includes 360,000 or so clones, roughly nine tenths seen only once; the top ten take 1.7%. Sequenced input: PBMCs or T cells enriched from blood (not recorded which). These TCRs come from a woman aged 25 to 39 who had recovered from COVID-19.

This clone was seen once. V gene TRBV7-3 combines with J gene TRBJ2-5; 10 bases are a match to TRBD1. Trimming cost V 4 bases and J 4 bases; bases outside gene matches: 3. CDR3 length equals 14 residues. In germline, CDR1 is SGHTA, CDR2 FQGTGA. CDR3 in amino acids: CASSSGDRGETQYF. DNA of the CDR3: TGTGCCAGCAGCTCCGGGGACAGGGGAGAGACCCAGTACTTC.

This clone has a handful of counts. This chain uses TRBV4-2 with TRBJ1-2, with TRBD1 identical over 8 bases. CDR3 length: 15 amino acids. Germline V gene lookup returns CDR1 LGHNA and CDR2 YNFKEQ. Unmatched junction bases numbered 5, after V lost 4 bases and J lost 1 base. CDR3 nucleotides: TGTGCCAGCAGCCCCCAGGGACAGGATAACTATGGCTACACCTTC. As protein: CASSPQGQDNYGYTF.

This sequence joins TRBV27 and TRBJ1-4; weak D call: TRBD1 (6 bases). The CDR3 is 15 amino acids. Germline V gene sequence: CDR1 MNHEY, CDR2 SMNVEV (reference sequence). The V end lost 5 bases, the J end lost 10 bases, and 20 bases lay between the germline ends. CDR3 in DNA: TGTGCCAGCAGTCTAGGGGCGGGGGGCGCGGGAAAACTGTTTTTT. It specifies CASSLGAGGAGKLFF.

V gene TRBV14 combines with J gene TRBJ1-3; D possibly corresponds to TRBD1 (6 bases). Germline CDR1 SGHDN, CDR2 FVKESK. The CDR3 is made up of 15 amino acids. Trimming removed 7 bases at V and 0 bases at J, with 13 bases between. The CDR3 loop is CASNLQGSSGNTIYF. CDR3 in DNA: TGTGCCAGCAACCTACAGGGTTCCTCTGGAAACACCATATATTTT.

This rearrangement joins TRBV6-6 to TRBJ1-1, with D perhaps TRBD1 (6 bases). V was pared by 6 bases and J by 7 bases, with 15 bases between. Germline V gene sequence: CDR1 MNHNY, CDR2 SVGAGI (reference sequence). The CDR3 is 13 amino acids. The DNA of the CDR3 is TGTGCCAGCAGATCCCGAGACAGGAGTGAAGCTTTCTTT. Translated: CASRSRDRSEAFF.

This rearrangement joins TRBV7-2 to TRBJ1-2, with D uncertain. V shed 0 bases and J shed 7 bases, with 18 bases lying between them. The CDR3 consists of 16 residues. CDR1 and CDR2 from the germline V gene are SGHTA and FQGNSA. The CDR3 loop reads CASSLAVANYRVGYTF. CDR3 sequence (DNA): TGTGCCAGCAGCTTAGCGGTCGCAAACTATCGTGTTGGCTACACCTTC. The full variable domain, with the rest looked up from reference TRBV7-2 and TRBJ1-2, is GAGVSQSPSNKVTEKGKDVELRCDPISGHTALYWYRQSLGQGLEFLIYFQGNSAPDKSGLPSDRFSAERTGGSVSTLTIQRTQQEDSAVYLCASSLAVANYRVGYTFGSGTRLTVV.

The V and J genes are TRBV9 and TRBJ1-6, with D perhaps TRBD1 (6 bases). The CDR3 contains 14 residues. The ends were cut back, 0 bases at V and 8 bases at J, with 9 bases in the middle. Germline V gene sequence: CDR1 SGDLS, CDR2 YYNGEE. CDR3 bases: TGTGCCAGCAGCGTAGACCCAGGGGATTCACCCCTCCACTTT. Its protein product is CASSVDPGDSPLHF.

This sequence joins TRBV30 and TRBJ2-7; D call uncertain. The CDR3 covers 11 residues. The V end was cut by 2 bases, the J end by 2 bases, with 4 bases between. CDR1 and CDR2 from the germline V gene are GTSNPN and SVGIG (reference sequence). The CDR3 nucleotides are TGTGCCTGGAGTCCAGCCTACGAGCAGTACTTC. Protein sequence: CAWSPAYEQYF.

The chain recombines TRBV20-1 with TRBJ2-5, with D possibly being TRBD2 (6 bases). The CDR3 is made up of 15 amino acids. Germline V gives CDR1 DFQATT, CDR2 SNEGSKA (reference sequence). The germline V and J ends were trimmed by 3 bases and 5 bases, with 19 bases remaining between them. CDR3 DNA: TGCAGTGCTAGTTCCGGCGGGGCCCTACGCGAGACCCAGTACTTC. Protein product: CSASSGGALRETQYF.

The V gene is TRBV5-1, the J gene TRBJ2-2, with a tentative D call TRBD1 (6 bases). CDR1 is SGHRS, CDR2 YFSETQ, per germline. This CDR3 spans 14 amino acids. The germline V and J ends were trimmed by 0 bases and 5 bases, with 8 bases remaining between them. In DNA, the CDR3 is TGCGCCAGCAGCTTGGTACAGGGAACCGGGGAGCTGTTTTTT. It yields the protein CASSLVQGTGELFF.

This chain joins TRBV7-6 and TRBJ2-1; D gene unclear. The V end was cut by 4 bases, the J end by 8 bases, with 12 bases between. Germline V gives CDR1 SGHVS, CDR2 FNYEAQ. The CDR3 runs to 13 residues. The CDR3 DNA is TGTGCCAGCAGCTCGGTATTAATAGATGAGCAGTTCTTC. Translated, it gives CASSSVLIDEQFF.

The rearrangement joins TRBV13 to TRBJ2-3; 11 bases are shared with TRBD2. J was trimmed by 3 bases and V by 3 bases; bases with no gene match: 11. This CDR3 has 18 residues. Germline values: CDR1 PRHDT, CDR2 FYEKMQ (reference sequence). The CDR3 DNA reads as TGTGCCAGCAGCTTGGCTAGCGGGAGGCCACGTCAGACAGATACGCAGTATTTT. Protein: CASSLASGRPRQTDTQYF.

The gene calls are TRBV4-1 and TRBJ1-3; maybe TRBD1 (6 bases). Trimming cost V 2 bases and J 4 bases, with 15 bases left between them. The CDR3 loop spans 16 amino acids. Germline V lookup: CDR1 MGHRA, CDR2 YSYEKL. CDR3 region: CASSQPQGRIGNTIYF. The DNA for the CDR3 is TGCGCCAGCAGCCAACCCCAGGGGAGAATCGGAAACACCATATATTTT.

The chain uses TRBV27 and TRBJ2-5; TRBD1 matches at 9 bases. CDR3 length: 17 residues. Germline CDR1 MNHEY, CDR2 SMNVEV (reference sequence). V lost 2 bases and J lost 2; bases outside the gene matches: 9. The CDR3 is CASSLRGTGLLQETQYF. CDR3 nucleotides: TGTGCCAGCAGTTTACGGGGGACAGGGTTGTTGCAAGAGACCCAGTACTTC.

The rearrangement links TRBV2 to TRBJ1-5; weak D call: TRBD1 (6 bases). The V and J ends lost 2 bases and 2 bases respectively, with 13 bases between them. CDR1 is SNHLY and CDR2 is FYNNEI in the germline V gene. CDR3 length: 16 residues. CDR3 protein: CASSEPRGGRNQPQHF. The CDR3 DNA is TGTGCCAGCAGTGAACCCCGCGGGGGCCGCAATCAGCCCCAGCATTTT.

This sequence joins TRBV2 and TRBJ1-1; TRBD1 is a possible D gene (5 bases). This CDR3 has 19 amino acids. Germline CDR1 SNHLY, CDR2 FYNNEI. The V and J ends lost 10 bases and 0 bases respectively, with 30 bases between them. CDR3 residues: CAIPLIRGFNAELNTEAFF. In nucleotides, the CDR3 is TGTGCCATTCCCTTAATACGGGGGTTTAATGCTGAACTGAACACTGAAGCTTTCTTT.

Notes on this clone: Other DNA sequences within the sample encode an identical CDR3. The V call is TRBV7-9, the J call TRBJ2-7; 10 positions match TRBD2. There are 14 residues in the CDR3. V shed 5 bases, J shed 6 bases, and the junction held 7 bases outside the gene matches. Germline CDR1 and CDR2: SEHNR and FQNEAQ (reference sequence). CDR3 DNA: TGTGCCAGCAGCCTAGGATTAGCGGGGGGCGAGCAGTACTTC. This codes for CASSLGLAGGEQYF.

This clone was found once. The J gene is TRBJ1-5, the V gene TRBV12-3 or TRBV12-4, with TRBD1 as a possible D gene (5 bases). The V end lost 8 bases, the J end lost 6 bases, and 11 bases lay between the germline ends. The CDR3 sequence is 12 residues long. This chain's CDR3 is CASGGRAQPQHF. As DNA, the CDR3 is TGTGCCAGCGGGGGGAGAGCTCAGCCCCAGCATTTT.

The rearrangement joins TRBV11-2 to TRBJ2-5, with unresolved D. Germline-derived CDR1 and CDR2 are SGHAT and FQNNGV. V dropped 6 bases and J dropped 7 bases, with 9 bases sitting between them. The CDR3 spans 11 residues. The CDR3 DNA is TGTGCCAGCAGATACGGGTGGACCCAGTACTTC. The encoded protein is CASRYGWTQYF.

The CDR3 DNA follows: TGTGCCAGTAGTATCGGGTGGGGACAGGCCGAGACCCAGTACTTC. Amino acids: CASSIGWGQAETQYF. The chain couples TRBV19 to TRBJ2-5, with 8 nucleotides matching TRBD1. Trimming cost V 3 bases and J 5 bases; bases outside gene matches: 8. The germline V gene has CDR1 LNHDA and CDR2 SQIVND (reference sequence). The CDR3 has 15 residues. The whole variable domain, filled in from reference TRBV19 and TRBJ2-5, reads DGGITQSPKYLFRKEGQNVTLSCEQNLNHDAMYWYRQDPGQGLRLIYYSQIVNDFQKGDIAEGYSVSREKKESFPLTVTSAQKNPTAFYLCASSIGWGQAETQYFGPGTRLLVL.

The CDR3 DNA sequence: TGTGCCAGCAGCCAACTACAGGGACGTCTTCACACAGATACGCAGTATTTT. Amino acid sequence: CASSQLQGRLHTDTQYF. The V call is TRBV4-2, the J call TRBJ2-3, with D perhaps matching TRBD1 (6 bases). Germline V gene lookup returns CDR1 LGHNA and CDR2 YNFKEQ. The CDR3 consists of 17 residues. Trimming pared 2 bases from V and 2 bases from J, leaving 17 bases between.

The chain recombines TRBV6-5 with TRBJ1-3, with D unresolved. CDR1 MNHEY and CDR2 SVGAGI come from the germline V gene. Trimming removed 6 bases from V and 0 bases from J, with 9 bases in between. CDR3 length: 14 amino acids. The CDR3 is CASRSVSSGNTIYF. CDR3 sequence (DNA): TGTGCCAGCAGATCCGTCAGCTCTGGAAACACCATATATTTT.

The rearrangement uses TRBV30 and TRBJ1-6; 9 bases are shared with TRBD1. V lost 3 bases and J lost 10; bases outside the gene matches: 7. This CDR3 has 14 residues. Per germline, CDR1 GTSNPN and CDR2 SVGIG (reference sequence). In DNA, the CDR3 is TGTGCCTGGAGCATAACAGGGGGCGAATCACCCCTCCACTTT. It specifies CAWSITGGESPLHF.